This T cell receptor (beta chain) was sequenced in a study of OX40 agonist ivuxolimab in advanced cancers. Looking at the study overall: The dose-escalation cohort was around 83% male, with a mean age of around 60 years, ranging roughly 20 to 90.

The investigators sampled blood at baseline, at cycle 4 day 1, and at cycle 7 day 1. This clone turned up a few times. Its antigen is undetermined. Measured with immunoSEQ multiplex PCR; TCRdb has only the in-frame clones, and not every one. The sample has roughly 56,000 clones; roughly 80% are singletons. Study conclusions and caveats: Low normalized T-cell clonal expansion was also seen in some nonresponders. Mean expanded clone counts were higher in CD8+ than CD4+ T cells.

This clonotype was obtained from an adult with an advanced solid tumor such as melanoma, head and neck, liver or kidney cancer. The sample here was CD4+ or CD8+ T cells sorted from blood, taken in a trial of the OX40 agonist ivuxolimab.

CDR3 protein: CASSLDLQGNTGELFF. CDR3 DNA: TGCGCCAGCAGCTTGGATTTACAGGGAAACACCGGGGAGCTGTTTTTT. The rearrangement uses TRBV5-1 and TRBJ2-2, with D possibly TRBD1 on 6 matching bases. Germline lookup yields CDR1 SGHRS and CDR2 YFSETQ. This CDR3 has 16 residues. The V and J ends lost 0 bases and 2 bases respectively, with 11 bases between them.